The T cell receptor (beta chain) under discussion was sequenced for a study of blood T cell repertoires in COVID-19 (TCRdb year 2020). A note on the overall study: Collaborator samples came from the United States, Italy and Spain and covered acute and convalescent phases of COVID-19. Subjects who had been exposed to COVID-19, were actively infected with it, or had recovered from it provided the deeply sampled blood TCRbeta repertoires that made up the dataset. The repertoires were released in a freely available public database intended as a resource for research on the immune response to SARS-CoV-2. Where available, HLA class I and class II types were obtained from metadata supplied by the sample provider rather than from assay-based typing. The sample metadata nearly always contained a de-identified subject ID, COVID-19 status, age in years and sex. Samples were obtained from the ongoing ImmuneRACE study (first 160 participants) and from over a thousand subjects provided by 6 global collaborators. The prospective study material was composed of cDNA or gDNA derived from T cells, B-cell-depleted T cells, or PBMCs.

As regards this clone: Its antigen remains undetermined. Base quality data are lacking; no much larger clone is found one base away.

The immunoSEQ Assay, a bias-controlled multiplex PCR, was used to amplify TCRbeta CDR3 regions from genomic DNA. Turning to the authors' computational methods: The number of nucleated cells in each sample was estimated from the amplification of reference gene primers within the assay. To quantify the absolute abundance of each unique TCRbeta CDR3 rearrangement, sequence reads were collapsed and filtered. For each sample, productive Simpson clonality was calculated as the square root of Simpson's diversity index over productive rearrangements. TCRdb carries this immuneACCESS record with in-frame sequences only. Its versions omit some clonotypes, under half of them owing to an unresolved V gene in the studies checked, with the rest unexplained. Clone size and the V and J calls come from that table; the DNA yielded D and trimming. Counted in this sample were some 200,000 clones; approximately 94% of them appeared once. 0.76% of the sample goes to the ten largest clones.

Broader findings and caveats from the paper: How much clinical and demographic metadata was included differed by source and by participant, and the metadata was provided uncurated.

Cut back by 0 bases and 1 base, the V and J ends lie 12 bases apart. From cysteine to phenylalanine, the CDR3 is 16 amino acids long. The kept DNA is CDR3 alone, 48 bases in frame from the first base. For CDR1 and CDR2, the germline V gene lists MGHRA and YSYEKL. One collaborating source in Seattle enrolled patients while the patients were actively infected and followed the patients over time throughout the course of disease. Each collaborating institution followed its own protocols to collect whole blood in K2EDTA tubes. For TCRbeta analysis, collaborators shipped samples in one of three forms: frozen whole blood, isolated PBMCs, or DNA extracted from either of those sample types.

The rearrangement joined TRBV4-1 to TRBJ1-2; TRBD1 is possibly the D segment (5 matching bases). The sample was peripheral blood. This TCR was sampled from a man aged 25-45 years with COVID-19, enrolled during active disease. The CDR3 protein: CASSQEGLRVNYGYTF. The base sequence is TGCGCCAGCAGCCAAGAAGGTCTCAGGGTTAACTATGGCTACACCTTC.